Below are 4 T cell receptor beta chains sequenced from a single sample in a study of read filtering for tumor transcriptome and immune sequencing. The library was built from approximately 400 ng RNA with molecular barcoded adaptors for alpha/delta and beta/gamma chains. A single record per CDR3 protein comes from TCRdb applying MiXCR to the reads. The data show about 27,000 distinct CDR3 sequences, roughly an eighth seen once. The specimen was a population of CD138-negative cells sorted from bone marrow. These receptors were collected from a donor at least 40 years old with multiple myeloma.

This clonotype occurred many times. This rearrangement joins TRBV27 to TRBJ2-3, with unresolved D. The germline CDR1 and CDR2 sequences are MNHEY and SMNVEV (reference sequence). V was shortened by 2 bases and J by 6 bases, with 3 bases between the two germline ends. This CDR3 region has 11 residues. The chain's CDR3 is CASSLDDTQYF. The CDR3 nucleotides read TGTGCCAGCAGTTTAGACGATACGCAGTATTTT.

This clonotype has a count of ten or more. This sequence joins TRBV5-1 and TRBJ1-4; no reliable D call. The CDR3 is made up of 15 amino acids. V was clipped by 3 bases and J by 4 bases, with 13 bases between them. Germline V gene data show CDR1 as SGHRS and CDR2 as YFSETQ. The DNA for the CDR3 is TGCGCCAGCAGCTGGGAGGGTAGCTATAATGAAAAACTGTTTTTT. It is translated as CASSWEGSYNEKLFF. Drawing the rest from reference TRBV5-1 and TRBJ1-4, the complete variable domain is KAGVTQTPRYLIKTRGQQVTLSCSPISGHRSVSWYQQTPGQGLQFLFEYFSETQRNKGNFPGRFSGRQFSNSRSEMNVSTLELGDSALYLCASSWEGSYNEKLFFGSGTQLSVL.

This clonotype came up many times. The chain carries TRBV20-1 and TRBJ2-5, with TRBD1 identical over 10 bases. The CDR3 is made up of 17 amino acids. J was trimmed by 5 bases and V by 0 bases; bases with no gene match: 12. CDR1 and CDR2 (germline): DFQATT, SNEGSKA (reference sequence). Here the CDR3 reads CSARDPAGTGVVETQYF. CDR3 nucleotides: TGCAGTGCTAGAGATCCCGCCGGGACAGGGGTTGTGGAGACCCAGTACTTC.

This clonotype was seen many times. The CDR3 coding sequence is TGCGCCAGCAAAGGGGAGAACGAGCAGTACTTC. Protein product: CASKGENEQYF. The rearrangement joins TRBV5-1 to TRBJ2-7, with D perhaps given as TRBD1 or TRBD2 (5 bases each). The V and J ends lost 6 bases and 5 bases respectively, with 9 bases between them. CDR1 is SGHRS and CDR2 is YFSETQ in the germline V gene. CDR3 length: 11 residues.